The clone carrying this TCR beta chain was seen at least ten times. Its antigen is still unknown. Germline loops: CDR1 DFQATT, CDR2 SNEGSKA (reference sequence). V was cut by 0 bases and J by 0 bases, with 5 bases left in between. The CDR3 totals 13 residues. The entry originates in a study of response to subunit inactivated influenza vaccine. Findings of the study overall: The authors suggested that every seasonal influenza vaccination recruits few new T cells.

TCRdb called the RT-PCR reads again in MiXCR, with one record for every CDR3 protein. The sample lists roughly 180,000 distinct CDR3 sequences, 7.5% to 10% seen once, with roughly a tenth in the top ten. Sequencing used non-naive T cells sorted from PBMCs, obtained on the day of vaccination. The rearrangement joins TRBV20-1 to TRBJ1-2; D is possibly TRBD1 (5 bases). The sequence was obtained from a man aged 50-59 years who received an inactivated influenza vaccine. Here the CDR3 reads CSARETANYGYTF. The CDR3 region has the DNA TGCAGTGCTAGAGAGACAGCTAACTATGGCTACACCTTC.